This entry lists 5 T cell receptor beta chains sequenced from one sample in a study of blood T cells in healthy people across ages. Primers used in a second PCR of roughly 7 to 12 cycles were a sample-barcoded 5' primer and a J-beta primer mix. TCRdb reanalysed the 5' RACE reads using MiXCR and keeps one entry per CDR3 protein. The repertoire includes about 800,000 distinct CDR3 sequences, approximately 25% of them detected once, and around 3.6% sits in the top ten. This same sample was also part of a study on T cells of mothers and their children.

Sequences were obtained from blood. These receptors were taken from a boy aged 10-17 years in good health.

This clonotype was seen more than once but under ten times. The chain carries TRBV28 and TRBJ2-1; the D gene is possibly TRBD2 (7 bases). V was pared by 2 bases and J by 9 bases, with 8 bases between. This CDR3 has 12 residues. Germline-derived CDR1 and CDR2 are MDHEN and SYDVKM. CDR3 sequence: CASSLRGAEQFF. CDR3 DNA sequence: TGTGCCAGCAGTTTACGGGGGGCTGAGCAGTTCTTC.

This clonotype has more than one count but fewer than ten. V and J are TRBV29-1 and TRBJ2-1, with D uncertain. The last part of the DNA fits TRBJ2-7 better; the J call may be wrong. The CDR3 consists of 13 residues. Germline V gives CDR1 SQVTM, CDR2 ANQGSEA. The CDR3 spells CSVALGLRYEQYF. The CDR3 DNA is TGCAGCGTAGCCCTGGGCCTGAGGTACGAGCAGTACTTC.

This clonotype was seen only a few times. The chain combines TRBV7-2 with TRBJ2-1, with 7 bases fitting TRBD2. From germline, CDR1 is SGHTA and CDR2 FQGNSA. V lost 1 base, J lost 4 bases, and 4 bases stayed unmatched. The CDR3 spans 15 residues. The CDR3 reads CASSLDTSEYNEQFF. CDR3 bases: TGTGCCAGCAGCTTAGACACTAGCGAATACAATGAGCAGTTCTTC.

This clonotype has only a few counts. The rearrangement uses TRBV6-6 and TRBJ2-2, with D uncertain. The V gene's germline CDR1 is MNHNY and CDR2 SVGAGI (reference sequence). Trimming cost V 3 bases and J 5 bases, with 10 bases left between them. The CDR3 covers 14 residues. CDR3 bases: TGTGCCAGCAGTTATGACGTGGGGACCGGGGAGCTGTTTTTT. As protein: CASSYDVGTGELFF.

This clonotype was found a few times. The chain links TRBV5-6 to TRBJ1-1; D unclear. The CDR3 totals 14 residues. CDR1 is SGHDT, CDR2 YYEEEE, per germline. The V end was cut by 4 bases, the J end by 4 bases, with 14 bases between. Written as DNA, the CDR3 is TGTGCCAGCAGCACTACCCGCGAGGGCACTGAAGCTTTCTTT. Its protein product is CASSTTREGTEAFF.